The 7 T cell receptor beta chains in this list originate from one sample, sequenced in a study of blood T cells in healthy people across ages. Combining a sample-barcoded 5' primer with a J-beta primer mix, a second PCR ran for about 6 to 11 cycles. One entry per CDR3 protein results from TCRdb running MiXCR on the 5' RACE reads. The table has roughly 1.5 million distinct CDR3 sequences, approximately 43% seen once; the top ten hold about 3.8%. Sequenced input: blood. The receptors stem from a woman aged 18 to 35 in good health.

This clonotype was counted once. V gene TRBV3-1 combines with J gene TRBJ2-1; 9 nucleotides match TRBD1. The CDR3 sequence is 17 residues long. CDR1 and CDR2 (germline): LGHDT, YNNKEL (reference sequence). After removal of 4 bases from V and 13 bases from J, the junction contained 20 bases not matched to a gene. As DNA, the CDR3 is TGTGCCAGCAGCCTCTCGCCCCCCGGACAGGGGTTTTGGGACCAGTTCTTC. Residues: CASSLSPPGQGFWDQFF.

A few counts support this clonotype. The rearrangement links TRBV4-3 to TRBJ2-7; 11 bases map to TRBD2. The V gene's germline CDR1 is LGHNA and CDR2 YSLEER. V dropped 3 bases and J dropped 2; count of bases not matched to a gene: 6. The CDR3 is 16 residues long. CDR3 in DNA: TGCGCCAGCAGCCAGGCTCTAGCGGGGGGTCCCTACGAGCAGTACTTC. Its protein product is CASSQALAGGPYEQYF.

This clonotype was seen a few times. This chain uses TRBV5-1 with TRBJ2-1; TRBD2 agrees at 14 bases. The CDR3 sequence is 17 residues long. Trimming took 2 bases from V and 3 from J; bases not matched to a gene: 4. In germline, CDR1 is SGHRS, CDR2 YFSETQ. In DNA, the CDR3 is TGCGCCAGCAGCTTCTTTGGACTAGCGGGAGGCTACAATGAGCAGTTCTTC. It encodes CASSFFGLAGGYNEQFF.

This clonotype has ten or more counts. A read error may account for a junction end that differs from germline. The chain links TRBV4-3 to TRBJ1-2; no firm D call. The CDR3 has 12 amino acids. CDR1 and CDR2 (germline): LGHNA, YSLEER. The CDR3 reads CASSQDFYGYTF. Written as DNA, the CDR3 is TGTGCCAGCAGTCAGGACTTTTATGGCTACACCTTC.

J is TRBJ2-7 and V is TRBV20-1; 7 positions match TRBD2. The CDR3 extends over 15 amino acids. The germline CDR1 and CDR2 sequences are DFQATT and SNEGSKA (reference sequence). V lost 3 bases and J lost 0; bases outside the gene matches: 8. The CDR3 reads CSARSSGMSSYEQYF. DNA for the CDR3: TGCAGTGCTAGGTCGAGCGGGATGAGCTCCTACGAGCAGTACTTC.

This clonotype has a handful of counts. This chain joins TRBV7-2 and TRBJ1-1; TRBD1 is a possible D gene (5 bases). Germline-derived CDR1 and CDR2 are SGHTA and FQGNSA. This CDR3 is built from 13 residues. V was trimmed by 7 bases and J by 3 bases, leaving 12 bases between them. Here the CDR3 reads CASTPDSYTEAFF. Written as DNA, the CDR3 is TGTGCCAGCACCCCTGACAGTTACACTGAAGCTTTCTTT.

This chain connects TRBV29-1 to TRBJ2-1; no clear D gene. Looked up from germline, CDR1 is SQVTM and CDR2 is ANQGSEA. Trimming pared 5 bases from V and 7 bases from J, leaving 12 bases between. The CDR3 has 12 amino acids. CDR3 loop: CSVWKDGNEQFF. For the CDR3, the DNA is TGCAGCGTTTGGAAGGACGGGAATGAGCAGTTCTTC.